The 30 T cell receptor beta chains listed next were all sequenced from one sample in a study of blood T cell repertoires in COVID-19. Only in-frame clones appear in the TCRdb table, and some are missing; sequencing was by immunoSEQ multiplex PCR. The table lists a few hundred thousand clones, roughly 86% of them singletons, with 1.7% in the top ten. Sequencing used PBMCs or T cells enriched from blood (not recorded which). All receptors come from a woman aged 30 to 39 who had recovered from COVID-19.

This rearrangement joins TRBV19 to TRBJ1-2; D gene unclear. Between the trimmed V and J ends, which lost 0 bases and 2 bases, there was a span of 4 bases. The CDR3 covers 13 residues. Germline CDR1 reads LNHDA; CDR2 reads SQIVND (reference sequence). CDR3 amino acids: CASSIERNYGYTF. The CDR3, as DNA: TGTGCCAGTAGTATAGAGAGAAACTATGGCTACACCTTC.

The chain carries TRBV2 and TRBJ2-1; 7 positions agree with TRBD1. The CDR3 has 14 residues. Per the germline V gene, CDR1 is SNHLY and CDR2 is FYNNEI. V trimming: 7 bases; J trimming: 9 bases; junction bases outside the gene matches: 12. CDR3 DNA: TGTGCCAGCACCCCCCGGACAGGCCTCAGTGAGCAGTTCTTC. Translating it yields CASTPRTGLSEQFF.

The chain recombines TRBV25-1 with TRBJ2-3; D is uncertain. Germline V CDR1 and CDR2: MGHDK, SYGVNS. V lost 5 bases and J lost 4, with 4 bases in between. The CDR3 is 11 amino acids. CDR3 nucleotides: TGTGCCAGCAGTCCCGCAGATACGCAGTATTTT. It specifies CASSPADTQYF.

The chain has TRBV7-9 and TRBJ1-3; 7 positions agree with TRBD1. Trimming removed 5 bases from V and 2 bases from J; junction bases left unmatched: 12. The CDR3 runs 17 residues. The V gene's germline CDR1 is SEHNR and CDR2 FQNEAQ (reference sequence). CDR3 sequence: CASSRTSTQGTGNTIYF. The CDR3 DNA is TGTGCCAGCAGCCGAACGAGTACACAGGGGACTGGAAACACCATATATTTT.

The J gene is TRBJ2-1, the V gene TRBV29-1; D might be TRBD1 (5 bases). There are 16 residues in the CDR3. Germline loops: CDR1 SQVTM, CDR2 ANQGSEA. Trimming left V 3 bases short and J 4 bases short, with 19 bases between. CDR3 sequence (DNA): TGCAGCGTTGAGGACGCACAGGAAACCTTTTACAATGAGCAGTTCTTC. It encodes CSVEDAQETFYNEQFF.

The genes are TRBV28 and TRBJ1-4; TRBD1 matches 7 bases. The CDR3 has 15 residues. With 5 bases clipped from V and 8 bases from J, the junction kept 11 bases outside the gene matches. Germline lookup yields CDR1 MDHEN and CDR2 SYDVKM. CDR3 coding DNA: TGTGCCAGCAGTACCCCCCGACAGGGCAGCGAAAAACTGTTTTTT. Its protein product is CASSTPRQGSEKLFF. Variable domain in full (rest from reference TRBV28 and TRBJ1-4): DVKVTQSSRYLVKRTGEKVFLECVQDMDHENMFWYRQDPGLGLRLIYFSYDVKMKEKGDIPEGYSVSREKKERFSLILESASTNQTSMYLCASSTPRQGSEKLFFGSGTQLSVL.

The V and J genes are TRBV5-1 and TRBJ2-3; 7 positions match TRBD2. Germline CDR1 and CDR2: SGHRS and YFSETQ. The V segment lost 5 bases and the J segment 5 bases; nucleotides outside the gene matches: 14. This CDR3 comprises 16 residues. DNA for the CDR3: TGCGCCAGCAGTCAAGCGAAACATAGCGGGTTAGATACGCAGTATTTT. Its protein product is CASSQAKHSGLDTQYF.

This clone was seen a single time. The CDR3 coding sequence is TGTGCCATCAGTGAGTCGGCCACACCCTGGCAGTTCTTC. This codes for CAISESATPWQFF. The V call is TRBV10-3, the J call TRBJ2-1, with D hard to call. The ends were cut back, 0 bases at V and 12 bases at J, with 12 bases in the middle. Germline V gives CDR1 ENHRY, CDR2 SYGVKD. The CDR3 spans 13 residues.

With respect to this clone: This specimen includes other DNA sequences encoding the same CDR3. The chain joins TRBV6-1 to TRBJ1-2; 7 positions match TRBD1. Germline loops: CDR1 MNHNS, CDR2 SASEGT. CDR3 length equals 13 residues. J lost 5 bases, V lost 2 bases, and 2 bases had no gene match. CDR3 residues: CASSENRGYGYTF. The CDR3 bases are TGTGCCAGCAGTGAAAACAGGGGATATGGCTACACCTTC.

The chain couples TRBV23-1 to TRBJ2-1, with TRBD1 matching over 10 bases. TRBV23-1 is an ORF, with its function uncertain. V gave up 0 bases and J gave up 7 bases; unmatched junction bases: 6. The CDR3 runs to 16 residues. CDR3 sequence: CASSQSRDRGWNEQFF. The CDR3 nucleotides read TGCGCCAGCAGTCAATCGCGGGACAGGGGTTGGAATGAGCAGTTCTTC.

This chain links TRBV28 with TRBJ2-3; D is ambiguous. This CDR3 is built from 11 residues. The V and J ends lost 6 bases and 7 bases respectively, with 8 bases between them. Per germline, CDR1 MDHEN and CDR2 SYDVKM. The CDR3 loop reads CASSLENTQYF. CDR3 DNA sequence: TGTGCCAGCAGCTTGGAGAATACGCAGTATTTT.

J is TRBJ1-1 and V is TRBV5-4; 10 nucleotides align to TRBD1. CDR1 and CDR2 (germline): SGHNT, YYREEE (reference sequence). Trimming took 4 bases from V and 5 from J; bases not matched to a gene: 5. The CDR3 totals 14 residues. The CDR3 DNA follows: TGTGCCAGCAGCCGGGACAGGGGAGGGACTGAAGCTTTCTTT. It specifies CASSRDRGGTEAFF.

The CDR3 DNA sequence: TGTGCTCTCGAGGCGGACAGGCCGCAAGAGACCCAGTACTTC. Its protein is CALEADRPQETQYF. This rearrangement joins TRBV3-1 (or the pseudogene TRBV3-2) to TRBJ2-5; 7 nucleotides match TRBD1. This CDR3 region has 14 residues. Germline V gives CDR1 LGHDT, CDR2 YNNKEL (reference sequence).

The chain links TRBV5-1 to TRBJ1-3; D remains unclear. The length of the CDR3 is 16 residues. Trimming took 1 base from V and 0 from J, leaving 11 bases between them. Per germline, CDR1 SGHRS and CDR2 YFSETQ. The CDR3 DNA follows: TGCGCCAGCAGCTTGACACAGTCCACCTCTGGAAACACCATATATTTT. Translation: CASSLTQSTSGNTIYF. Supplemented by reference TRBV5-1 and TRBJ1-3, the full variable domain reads KAGVTQTPRYLIKTRGQQVTLSCSPISGHRSVSWYQQTPGQGLQFLFEYFSETQRNKGNFPGRFSGRQFSNSRSEMNVSTLELGDSALYLCASSLTQSTSGNTIYFGEGSWLTVV.

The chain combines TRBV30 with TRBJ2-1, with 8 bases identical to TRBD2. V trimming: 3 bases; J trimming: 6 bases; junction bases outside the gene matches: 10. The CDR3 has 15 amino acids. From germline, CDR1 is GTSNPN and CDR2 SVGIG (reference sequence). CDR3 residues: CAWSAPRGGINEQFF. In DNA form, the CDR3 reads TGTGCCTGGAGCGCCCCTCGGGGGGGCATCAATGAGCAGTTCTTC.

CDR3 in DNA: TGCAGCGTTGTAATAGGGGGAATCGCTGAAGCTTTCTTT. This encodes CSVVIGGIAEAFF. The rearrangement joins TRBV29-1 to TRBJ1-1, with TRBD1 as a possible D gene (6 bases). Trimming removed 4 bases from V and 6 bases from J, with 15 bases in between. The CDR3 loop spans 13 amino acids. Per germline, CDR1 SQVTM and CDR2 ANQGSEA.

CDR3 in DNA: TGCAGTGCTAGTGGGGGACGAGCGGGAGGGCCTGAACGGGACGAGCAGTACTTC. It is translated as CSASGGRAGGPERDEQYF. The V call is TRBV20-1, the J call TRBJ2-7; TRBD2 matches at 10 bases. J lost 5 bases, V lost 3 bases, and 19 bases had no gene match. The germline V gene encodes CDR1 DFQATT and CDR2 SNEGSKA (reference sequence). This CDR3 comprises 18 residues.

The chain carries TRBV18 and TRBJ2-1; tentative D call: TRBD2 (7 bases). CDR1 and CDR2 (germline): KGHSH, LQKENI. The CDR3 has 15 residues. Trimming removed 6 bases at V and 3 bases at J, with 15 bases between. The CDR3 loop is CASSPRGAGYNEQFF. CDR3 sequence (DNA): TGTGCCAGCTCGCCCCGGGGGGCCGGCTACAATGAGCAGTTCTTC.

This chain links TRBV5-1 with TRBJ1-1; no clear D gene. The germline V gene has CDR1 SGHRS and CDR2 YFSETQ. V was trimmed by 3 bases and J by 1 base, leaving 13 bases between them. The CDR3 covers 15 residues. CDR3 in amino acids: CASSSAKRPNTEAFF. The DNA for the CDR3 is TGCGCCAGCAGCTCGGCGAAGCGTCCGAACACTGAAGCTTTCTTT.

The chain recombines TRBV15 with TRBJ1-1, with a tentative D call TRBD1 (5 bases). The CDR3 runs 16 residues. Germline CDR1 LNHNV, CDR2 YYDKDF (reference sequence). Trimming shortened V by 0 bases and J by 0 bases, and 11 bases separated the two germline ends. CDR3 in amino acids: CATSRDLGVMNTEAFF. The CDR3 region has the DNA TGTGCCACCAGCAGAGATTTAGGGGTCATGAACACTGAAGCTTTCTTT.

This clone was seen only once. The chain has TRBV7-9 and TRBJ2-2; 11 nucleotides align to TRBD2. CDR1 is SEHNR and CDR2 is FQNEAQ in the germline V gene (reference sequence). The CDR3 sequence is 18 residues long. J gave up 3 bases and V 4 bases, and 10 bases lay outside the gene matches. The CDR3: CASSSRRLAGGYTGELFF. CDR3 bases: TGTGCCAGCAGCTCAAGACGTCTAGCGGGAGGTTACACCGGGGAGCTGTTTTTT. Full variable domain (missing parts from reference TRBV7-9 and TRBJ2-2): DTGVSQNPRHKITKRGQNVTFRCDPISEHNRLYWYRQTLGQGPEFLTYFQNEAQLEKSRLLSDRFSAERPKGSFSTLEIQRTEQGDSAMYLCASSSRRLAGGYTGELFFGEGSRLTVL.

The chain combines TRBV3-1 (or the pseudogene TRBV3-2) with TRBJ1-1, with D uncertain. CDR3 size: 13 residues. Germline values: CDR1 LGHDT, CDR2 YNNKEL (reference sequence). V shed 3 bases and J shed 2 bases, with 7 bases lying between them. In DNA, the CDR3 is TGTGCCAGCAGCCAGACGACAAACACTGAAGCTTTCTTT. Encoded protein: CASSQTTNTEAFF.

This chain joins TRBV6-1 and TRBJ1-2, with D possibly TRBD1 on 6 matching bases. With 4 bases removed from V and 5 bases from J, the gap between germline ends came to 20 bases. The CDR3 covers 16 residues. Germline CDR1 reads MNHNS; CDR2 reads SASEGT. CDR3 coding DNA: TGTGCCAGCAGTGCCAGGGGTCCGGAGCACCCGTATGGCTACACCTTC. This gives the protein CASSARGPEHPYGYTF.

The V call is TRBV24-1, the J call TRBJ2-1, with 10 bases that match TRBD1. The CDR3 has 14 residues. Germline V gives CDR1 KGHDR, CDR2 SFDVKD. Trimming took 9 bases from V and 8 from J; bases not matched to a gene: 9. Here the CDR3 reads CATRDRGRSDEQFF. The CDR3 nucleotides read TGTGCCACCCGGGACAGGGGACGGTCCGATGAGCAGTTCTTC.

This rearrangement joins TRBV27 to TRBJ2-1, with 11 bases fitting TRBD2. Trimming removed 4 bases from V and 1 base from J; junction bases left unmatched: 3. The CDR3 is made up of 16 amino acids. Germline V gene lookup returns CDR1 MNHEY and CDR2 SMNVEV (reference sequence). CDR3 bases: TGTGCCAGCAGTTCCCGGACTAGCGGGTCCTACAATGAGCAGTTCTTC. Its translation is CASSSRTSGSYNEQFF.

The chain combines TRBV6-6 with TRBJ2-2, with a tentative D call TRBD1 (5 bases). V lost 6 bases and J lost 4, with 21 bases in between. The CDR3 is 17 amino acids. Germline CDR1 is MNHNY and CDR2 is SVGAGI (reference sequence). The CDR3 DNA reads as TGTGCCAGCAGCCGACCCATGCAGGGAATAGCCACCGGGGAGCTGTTTTTT. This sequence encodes CASSRPMQGIATGELFF.

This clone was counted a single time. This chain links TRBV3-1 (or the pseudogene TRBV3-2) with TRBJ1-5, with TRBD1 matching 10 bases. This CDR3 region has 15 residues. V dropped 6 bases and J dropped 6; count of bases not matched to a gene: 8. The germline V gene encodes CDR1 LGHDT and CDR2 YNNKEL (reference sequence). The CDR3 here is CASSSGTGEGQPQHF. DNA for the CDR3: TGTGCCAGCAGTTCCGGGACAGGGGAGGGTCAGCCCCAGCATTTT.

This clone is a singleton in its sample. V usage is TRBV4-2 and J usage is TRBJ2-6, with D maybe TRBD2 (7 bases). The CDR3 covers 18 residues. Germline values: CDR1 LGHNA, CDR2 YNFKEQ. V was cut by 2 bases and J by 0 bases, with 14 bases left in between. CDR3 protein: CASSQRRGGNSGANVLTF. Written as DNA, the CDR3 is TGTGCCAGCAGCCAACGTAGGGGGGGGAACTCTGGGGCCAACGTCCTGACTTTC.

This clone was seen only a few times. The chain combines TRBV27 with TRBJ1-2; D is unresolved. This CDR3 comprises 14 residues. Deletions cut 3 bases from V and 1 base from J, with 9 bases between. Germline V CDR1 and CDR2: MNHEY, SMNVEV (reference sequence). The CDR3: CASSFVGSNYGYTF. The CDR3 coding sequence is TGTGCCAGCAGTTTTGTGGGGAGTAACTATGGCTACACCTTC.

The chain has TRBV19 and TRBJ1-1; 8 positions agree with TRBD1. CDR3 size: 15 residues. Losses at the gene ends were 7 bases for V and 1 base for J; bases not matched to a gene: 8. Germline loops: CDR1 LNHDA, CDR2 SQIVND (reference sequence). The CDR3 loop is CASNPWTGKNTEAFF. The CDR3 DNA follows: TGTGCCAGTAACCCATGGACAGGGAAGAACACTGAAGCTTTCTTT. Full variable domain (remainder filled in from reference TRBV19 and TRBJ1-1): DGGITQSPKYLFRKEGQNVTLSCEQNLNHDAMYWYRQDPGQGLRLIYYSQIVNDFQKGDIAEGYSVSREKKESFPLTVTSAQKNPTAFYLCASNPWTGKNTEAFFGQGTRLTVV.